This passage covers 10 T cell receptor beta chains from one sample sequenced in a study of tumor-infiltrating lymphocytes in oesophageal squamous cell carcinoma. TCRdb re-derived calls from the PCR reads in MiXCR, one entry per CDR3 protein. The top ten clones hold about a quarter of a sample with 10,000 or so distinct CDR3 sequences, over 55% of them seen once. Material: esophageal tumor tissue. These receptors originate from a female donor with esophageal squamous cell carcinoma.

This clonotype appeared once. The chain joins TRBV28 to TRBJ2-3, with D perhaps matching TRBD2 (6 bases). Trimming removed 10 bases at V and 1 base at J, with 15 bases between. The CDR3 has 14 residues. From germline, CDR1 is MDHEN and CDR2 SYDVKM. The CDR3 sequence is CATTVREGTDTQYF. The DNA for the CDR3 is TGTGCCACCACGGTGAGGGAGGGCACAGATACGCAGTATTTT.

This clonotype has just a few counts. The genes are TRBV7-3 and TRBJ2-5; 16 nucleotides line up with TRBD2. The DNA matches TRBJ2-1 better at its end, which makes the J call doubtful. The CDR3 runs 17 residues. From germline, CDR1 is SGHTA and CDR2 FQGTGA. The CDR3 region is CASSRLTGLAGGNEQFF. The CDR3 DNA follows: TGTGCCAGCAGCCGACTTACGGGACTAGCGGGAGGGAATGAGCAGTTCTTC.

As for this clonotype: The junction differs from germline at one of its ends, possibly a read error. The chain joins TRBV7-8 to TRBJ2-5; TRBD1 is a possible D gene (6 bases). This CDR3 region has 13 residues. Germline CDR1 reads SGHVS; CDR2 reads FQNEAQ. CDR3 nucleotide sequence: TGTGCCAGCAGCTCGCAGGGCCACAGGGTAAAGGACTTC. Translation: CASSSQGHRVKDF.

The rearrangement uses TRBV7-9 and TRBJ1-2; possible D gene TRBD1, 6 bases. Germline V gives CDR1 SEHNR, CDR2 FQNEAQ (reference sequence). The V and J ends lost 1 base and 6 bases respectively, with 15 bases between them. This CDR3 contains 15 residues. CDR3 in DNA: TGTGCCAGCAGCTTAGAAAATTCAGGGGTCGATGGCTACACCTTC. The encoded protein is CASSLENSGVDGYTF.

This clonotype has more than one count but fewer than ten. The chain links TRBV7-6 to TRBJ1-1, with no clear D. CDR3 length: 13 residues. Germline V CDR1 and CDR2: SGHVS, FNYEAQ. With 0 bases removed from V and 4 bases from J, the gap between germline ends came to 6 bases. The CDR3 spells CASSLAQPTEAFF. CDR3 bases: TGTGCCAGCAGCTTAGCACAGCCCACTGAAGCTTTCTTT.

At least ten counts were recorded for this clonotype. This rearrangement joins TRBV7-3 to TRBJ2-5; D unresolved. Germline loops: CDR1 SGHTA, CDR2 FQGTGA. The CDR3 sequence is 13 residues long. Trimming took 1 base from V and 2 from J, leaving 5 bases between them. The CDR3 loop reads CASSLMAQETQYF. CDR3 coding DNA: TGTGCCAGCAGCTTAATGGCACAAGAGACCCAGTACTTC.

J is TRBJ2-3 and V is TRBV7-2; D gene unclear. The assigned J gene may be wrong: the sequence end matches TRBJ1-1 better. The germline CDR1 and CDR2 sequences are SGHTA and FQGNSA. This CDR3 has 13 residues. DNA for the CDR3: TGTGCCAGCAGTCCACAGATGAACACTGAAGCTTTCTTT. This codes for CASSPQMNTEAFF.

This clonotype was detected only a few times. The CDR3 sequence is CASSFQGGGGETQYF. In DNA, the CDR3 is TGTGCCAGCAGCTTTCAGGGAGGCGGAGGGGAGACCCAGTACTTC. This chain joins TRBV7-3 and TRBJ2-5; TRBD2 might be the D (6 bases). V lost 3 bases and J lost 5, with 16 bases in between. Germline CDR1 SGHTA, CDR2 FQGTGA. The CDR3 length is 15 residues.

V gene TRBV28 combines with J gene TRBJ2-1; 7 nucleotides align to TRBD2. Gene TRBJ2-7 matches the end of the DNA better, so the J call may be wrong. From germline, CDR1 is MDHEN and CDR2 SYDVKM. The length of the CDR3 is 14 residues. CDR3 sequence: CASSLIGRAGEQYF. The CDR3 bases are TGTGCCAGCAGTTTAATTGGGAGGGCGGGGGAGCAGTACTTC.

The rearrangement joins TRBV12-3 or TRBV12-4 to TRBJ2-1, with D possibly being TRBD2 (5 bases). CDR3 size: 18 residues. V was trimmed by 0 bases and J by 0 bases, leaving 15 bases between them. The CDR3 coding sequence is TGTGCCAGCAGTTTAGCCCCCGGCAGCGGAGCCTCCTACAATGAGCAGTTCTTC. This gives the protein CASSLAPGSGASYNEQFF.